This TCR beta chain was profiled in a study of cytomegalovirus exposure and HLA in healthy donors (dated by TCRdb to 2016 to 2017). Regarding the study in general: An earlier analysis of 587 of the donors reported about 250 Gb of sequence data and some 120 million unique TCR beta sequences from some 180 million T cells. A later genetic analysis took genome-wide SNP genotypes for about 55% of the 666 donors and used that subset as a discovery cohort. Besides the first cohort of around 670 subjects, a separate validation cohort made up of 120 or so different subjects was used. The T cell repertoires of 666 subjects were profiled by immunosequencing and related to cytomegalovirus serostatus. The number of donors typed differed by locus, with 629-630 for A, B, C, DRB1 and DQB1, around 500 for DQA1, 600 to 610 for DPA1, and around 460 for DPB1. Roughly 300 gigabases of sequencing data and roughly 90 million unique TCR sequences were included in an early release covering roughly 600 HLA-typed donors. On average, roughly 250,000 unique TCR beta nucleotide sequences were sequenced per donor among some 430 genotyped donors of the cohort, with roughly a sixth of those sequences being non-productive. Because of strong linkage in the cohort, roughly five DR-DQ haplotypes were treated as single units for association and clustering. Donor age, sex, ethnicity and CMV serostatus were compiled together with the repertoire data. All discovery cohort repertoires had been generated using a single sequencing platform. Class I and class II HLA loci were covered by the typing at four-digit resolution. The study aimed to test whether signatures of past pathogen exposure could be identified by cataloging public T cell receptors. In a later analysis, previously published TCR beta repertoires from roughly 710 donors were re-analyzed and high-resolution HLA genotyping was added so that TCR occurrence patterns could be studied. The study combined high-throughput TCR immunosequencing, statistical association of individual TCRs with disease status, and machine learning to predict cytomegalovirus infection status. In an earlier analysis of a few hundred of the donors, high-throughput TCR beta sequencing was used to judge whether each TCR beta V gene segment behaved as functional or pseudogenic. Of the 398 genotyped donors, approximately 83% fell in the genetic ancestry cluster associated with self-reported Caucasian donors. In the later analysis, no new phenotypic data were used to find candidate immune exposures; instead, reliance was placed on TCR beta sequences and their occurrence across donors.

Results the study describes overall, beyond this receptor: In a later analysis, some 18,000 TCR beta sequences were associated with specific HLA alleles at a false discovery rate of 0.05. A later genetic analysis reported fewer N-insertions in productive TCRs among donors in an Asian-associated ancestry cluster than the 666-donor mean. In vitro tests confirmed that a few of the cytomegalovirus-associated TCR beta chains recognize cytomegalovirus antigens. Immune exposure information for the cohort was limited to CMV serostatus. While some public TCRs were present in many individuals, most TCR sequences turned up only very rarely across donors. In this cohort, only TCR beta chains were sequenced, and detectable features were limited by the absence of alpha or paired-chain data. Linkage disequilibrium might explain the correlated functional status among segregating V segments, but an unknown experimental factor could not be excluded. Presence/absence analyses assumed roughly uniform sequencing depth across donors, an assumption that may not hold. Cytomegalovirus status was reported to be diagnosed by the classifier with high specificity and sensitivity in both the original and validation cohorts. HLA typing was unavailable for some donors at each locus, so association tests used only the typed subset. According to a later analysis, parvovirus B19, influenza, CMV and Epstein-Barr virus appeared linked to several top co-occurrence clusters. Compared with equally common non-associated chains, HLA-associated TCR beta chains in a later analysis were more clonally expanded and had lower generation probabilities. A group of highly shared sequence variants was considered likely to be a technical artifact of the sequencing pipeline. Some IMGT-functional V segments, including TRBV6-2 and TRBV6-3, could not be told apart with the 87-base-pair reads, so those segments were excluded. The study listed 150 to 200 TCR beta chains as associated with cytomegalovirus. Assigning TCR associations to individual alleles was difficult when HLA alleles, especially DR and DQ, strongly co-occurred. A further reported finding was that TCR beta sequences accurately predicted the HLA-A and HLA-B alleles for most subjects in the first cohort. V-gene and J-gene trimming of TCR beta chains was associated with a missense DCLRE1C variant in a later genetic analysis, and the association was replicated in an independent cohort. Most CMV-associated TCR beta chains appeared to be HLA-restricted in a later analysis, and the HLA associations seemed to be driven largely by CMV exposure. According to the authors, the approach could potentially be generalized to other disease states and immunological phenotypes. Because counts were too low, about 18 rarely observed V segments, including chromosome 9 orphons, were excluded from the earlier analysis of several hundred of the donors. Broadly in line with IMGT annotations, most TCR beta V segments showed up in productive rearrangements about 87% or about 30% of the time in an earlier analysis of approximately 600 of the donors. In a later analysis, the rate of TCR association differed among HLA loci, with DRB1 alleles having the most associated TCRs and HLA-C alleles having the fewest.

From its cysteine to its phenylalanine, the CDR3 spans 15 amino acids. Only the CDR3 part of the read is kept: 45 bases, read in frame from the first base. In the germline V gene, CDR1 corresponds to ENHRY and CDR2 to SYGVKD. The junction shows trimming of 10 bases on V and 5 bases on J, and the gene matches do not reach 9 bases of it. Receptor amplification or capture employed the immunoSEQ multiplex PCR assay. For the multiplex PCR, a mixture combining 60 forward primers for TCR Vbeta segments and 13 reverse primers for TCR Jbeta segments was used. A multiplex PCR assay on genomic DNA amplified the CDR3 region of rearranged TCR beta genes. On the Illumina HiSeq System, the amplified TCR beta libraries were sequenced as 87-base-pair reads. The original pipeline was this. Across the roughly 670 repertoires, a later analysis counted tens of millions of unique TCR beta chains, 9.5 million to 13 million of which were shared by at least two donors. Raw reads were error-corrected and collapsed into unique sequences by a nearest-neighbor algorithm in which closely related sequences were merged to remove PCR and sequencing errors. To assign V, D and J gene segments, CDR3 sequences were aligned to IMGT reference sequences. For a sequence to be retained, a match of at least six nucleotides to both a V gene segment and a J gene segment was required. Rearrangements were classified as productive when the CDR3 lacked stop codons and remained in frame with V and J, and all other rearrangements were classified as non-productive. CDR3 was defined according to IMGT convention as the region running from the second conserved V-encoded cysteine to the conserved J-encoded phenylalanine. In an earlier analysis of 550 to 650 of the donors, sequences lacking an unambiguous match to a single V gene segment were excluded. In an earlier analysis of several hundred of the donors, V segments were called functional above 56.7% productive rearrangements and were called segregating when the between-donor standard deviation exceeded 5%. To diagnose cytomegalovirus status from the catalog of TCR beta chain sequences, a statistical classification framework was built. A later analysis assigned V and J genes by comparing TCR nucleotide sequences with IMGT/GENE-DB human TR gene sequences. The TCRdist pipeline was used in a later analysis to assign CDR3 sequences and most-parsimonious VDJ recombination scenarios. A later analysis defined each TCR beta chain by its CDR3 amino acid sequence plus V-gene family, and excluded reads lacking a unique V-gene family. To address suspected cross-contamination and a sequencing artifact, a later analysis removed roughly 580 highly shared, low-generation-probability nucleotide sequences. In a later analysis, a clonal expansion index was calculated for each public chain from normalized within-repertoire ranks of inferred template counts. A later analysis computed generation probabilities with a VDJ recombination model fitted to out-of-frame rearrangements, and checked the results against IGoR. In a later analysis, TCR-TCR, TCR-HLA and TCR-CMV co-occurrence was scored with hypergeometric tests, and a repertoire-size bias correction was applied to TCR pairs. A later analysis estimated false discovery rates by permuting HLA or CMV assignments 20 times. In a later analysis, co-occurring TCRs were grouped with DBSCAN, and TCRdist sequence similarity was added when clustering was performed within HLA-allele-positive subsets. For co-occurrence clustering, repertoires with fewer than 30,000 or more than 120,000 public chains were excluded, along with four or five repertoires with anomalous nucleotide sharing. The table was pulled from immuneACCESS by TCRdb, which kept in-frame rearrangements only. Such tables lose some clones; where checked, under half of the loss comes from unresolved V genes, and the rest has no known cause. V and J calls and clone size are those listed in that table; D and trimming were worked out from the DNA. This sample has around 170,000 clones in its table, and around 80% of those were observed once. The top ten clonotypes cover approximately 6.3% of the sample.

The cohort consisted of more than 650 healthy bone marrow donors. At the time of sampling, all cohort members were nominally healthy, though unrecorded immune exposures were likely present. The donor was CMV seropositive and was included in the group of 290 or so seropositive cohort members. Each donor provided a peripheral blood sample, and peripheral blood mononuclear cells were used for TCR beta sequencing. The Qiagen DNeasy Blood Extraction Kit was used to extract genomic DNA from the blood cell samples. On this clone: Its target antigen remains unknown. Base qualities are not recorded, but no much larger clone differs from it by a single base.

This chain is built from TRBV10-3 and TRBJ2-1, and TRBD1 matches 12 of the central bases. The source is a middle-aged man in good health and CMV-seropositive. The sequenced sample was PBMCs. For the CDR3, the sequence is CANSPGTGGNNEQFF. The DNA is TGTGCCAATAGTCCGGGGACAGGGGGCAACAATGAGCAGTTCTTC.